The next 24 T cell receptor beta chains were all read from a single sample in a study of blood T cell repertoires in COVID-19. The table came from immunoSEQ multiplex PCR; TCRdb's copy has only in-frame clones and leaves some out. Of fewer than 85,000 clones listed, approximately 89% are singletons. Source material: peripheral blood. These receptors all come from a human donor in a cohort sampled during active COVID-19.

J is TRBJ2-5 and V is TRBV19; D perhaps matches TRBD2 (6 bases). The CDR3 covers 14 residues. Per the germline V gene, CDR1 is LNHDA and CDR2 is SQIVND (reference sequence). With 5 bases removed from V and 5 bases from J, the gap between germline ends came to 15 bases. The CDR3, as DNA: TGTGCCAGTAGTTCGGGGGAGGAGGTGGAGACCCAGTACTTC. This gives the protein CASSSGEEVETQYF.

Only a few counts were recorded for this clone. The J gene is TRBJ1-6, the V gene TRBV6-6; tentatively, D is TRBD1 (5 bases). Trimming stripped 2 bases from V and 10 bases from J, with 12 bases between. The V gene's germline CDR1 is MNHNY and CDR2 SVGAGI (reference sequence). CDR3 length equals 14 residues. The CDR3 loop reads CASSYEGAGSPLHF. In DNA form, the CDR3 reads TGTGCCAGCAGTTACGAAGGGGCCGGGTCACCCCTCCACTTT.

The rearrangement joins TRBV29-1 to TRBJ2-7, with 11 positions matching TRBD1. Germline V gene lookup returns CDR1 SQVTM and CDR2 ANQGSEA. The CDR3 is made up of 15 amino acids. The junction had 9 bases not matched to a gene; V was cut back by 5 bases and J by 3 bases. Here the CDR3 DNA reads TGCAGCGTTTGCCCCCGCGGGACAGGGGGCTACGAGCAGTACTTC. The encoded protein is CSVCPRGTGGYEQYF.

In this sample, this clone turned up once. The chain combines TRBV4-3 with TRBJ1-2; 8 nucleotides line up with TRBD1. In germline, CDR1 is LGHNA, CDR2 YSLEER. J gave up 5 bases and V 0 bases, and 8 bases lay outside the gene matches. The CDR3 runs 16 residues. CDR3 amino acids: CASSQDPQGGGYGYTF. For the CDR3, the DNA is TGCGCCAGCAGCCAAGACCCACAGGGGGGCGGTTATGGCTACACCTTC.

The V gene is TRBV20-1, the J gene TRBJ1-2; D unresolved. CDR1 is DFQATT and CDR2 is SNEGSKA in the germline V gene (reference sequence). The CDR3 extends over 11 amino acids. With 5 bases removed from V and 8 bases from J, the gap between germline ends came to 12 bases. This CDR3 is CSAVPGAGYTF. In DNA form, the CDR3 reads TGCAGTGCTGTTCCGGGAGCCGGCTACACCTTC.

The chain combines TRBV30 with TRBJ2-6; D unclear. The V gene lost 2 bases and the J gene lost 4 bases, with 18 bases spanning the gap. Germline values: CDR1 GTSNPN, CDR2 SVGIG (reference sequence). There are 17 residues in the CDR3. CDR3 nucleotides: TGTGCCTGGAGTCGGGTAATTTGGGTAGCCGGGGCCAACGTCCTGACTTTC. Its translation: CAWSRVIWVAGANVLTF.

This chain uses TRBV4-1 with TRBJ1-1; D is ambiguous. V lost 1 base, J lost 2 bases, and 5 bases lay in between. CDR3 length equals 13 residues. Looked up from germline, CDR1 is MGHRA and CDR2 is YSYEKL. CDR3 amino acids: CASSQGTNTEAFF. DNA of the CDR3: TGCGCCAGCAGCCAAGGAACTAACACTGAAGCTTTCTTT.

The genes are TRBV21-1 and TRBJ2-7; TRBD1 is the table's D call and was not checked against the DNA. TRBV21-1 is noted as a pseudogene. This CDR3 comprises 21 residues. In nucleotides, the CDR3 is TGTGCCAGCAGCAATATCCGGGATAGAACCGTCCGGGACAGGGGGGGTTACGAGCAGTACTTC. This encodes CASSNIRDRTVRDRGGYEQYF.

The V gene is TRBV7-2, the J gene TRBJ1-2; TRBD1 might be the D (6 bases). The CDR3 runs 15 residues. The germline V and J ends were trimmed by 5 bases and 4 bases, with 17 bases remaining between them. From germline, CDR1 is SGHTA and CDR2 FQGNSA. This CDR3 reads CASSPRGGEVYGYTF. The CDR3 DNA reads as TGTGCCAGCAGCCCCAGAGGGGGGGAGGTCTATGGCTACACCTTC.

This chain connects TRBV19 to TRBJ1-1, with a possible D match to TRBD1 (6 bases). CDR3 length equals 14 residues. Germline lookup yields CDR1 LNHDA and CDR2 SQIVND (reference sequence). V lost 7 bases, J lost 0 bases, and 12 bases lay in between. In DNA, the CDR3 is TGTGCCAGTACAGGGGCCCCAATGAACACTGAAGCTTTCTTT. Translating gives CASTGAPMNTEAFF. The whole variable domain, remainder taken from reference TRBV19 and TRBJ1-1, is DGGITQSPKYLFRKEGQNVTLSCEQNLNHDAMYWYRQDPGQGLRLIYYSQIVNDFQKGDIAEGYSVSREKKESFPLTVTSAQKNPTAFYLCASTGAPMNTEAFFGQGTRLTVV.

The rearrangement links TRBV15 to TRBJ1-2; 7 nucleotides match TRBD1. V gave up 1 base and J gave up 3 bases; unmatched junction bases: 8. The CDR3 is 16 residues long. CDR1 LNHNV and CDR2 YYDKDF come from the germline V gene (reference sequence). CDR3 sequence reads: CATSRAGQVRYYGYTF. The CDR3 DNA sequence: TGTGCCACCAGCAGAGCCGGACAGGTTAGATACTATGGCTACACCTTC.

CDR3 DNA sequence: TGTGCCAGCAGTTCCCTACAGGGGGTCGCAAACTACGAGCAGTACTTC. It is translated as CASSSLQGVANYEQYF. J is TRBJ2-7 and V is TRBV27, with 8 bases fitting TRBD1. There are 16 residues in the CDR3. Germline values: CDR1 MNHEY, CDR2 SMNVEV (reference sequence). Losses at the gene ends were 4 bases for V and 3 bases for J; bases not matched to a gene: 11.

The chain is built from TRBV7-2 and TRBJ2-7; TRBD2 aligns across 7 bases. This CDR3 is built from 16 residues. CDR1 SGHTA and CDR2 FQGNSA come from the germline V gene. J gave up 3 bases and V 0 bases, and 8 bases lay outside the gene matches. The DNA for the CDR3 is TGTGCCAGCAGCTTAGCGCCCGGGGGGATCCTCTACGAGCAGTACTTC. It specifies CASSLAPGGILYEQYF. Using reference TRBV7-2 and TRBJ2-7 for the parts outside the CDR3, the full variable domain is GAGVSQSPSNKVTEKGKDVELRCDPISGHTALYWYRQSLGQGLEFLIYFQGNSAPDKSGLPSDRFSAERTGGSVSTLTIQRTQQEDSAVYLCASSLAPGGILYEQYFGPGTRLTVT.

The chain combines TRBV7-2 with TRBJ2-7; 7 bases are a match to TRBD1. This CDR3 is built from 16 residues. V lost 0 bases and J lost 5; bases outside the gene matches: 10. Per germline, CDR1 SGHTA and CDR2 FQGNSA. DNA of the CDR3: TGTGCCAGCAGCTTAGCGAGGGCGACAGGGTACGACGAGCAGTACTTC. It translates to CASSLARATGYDEQYF.

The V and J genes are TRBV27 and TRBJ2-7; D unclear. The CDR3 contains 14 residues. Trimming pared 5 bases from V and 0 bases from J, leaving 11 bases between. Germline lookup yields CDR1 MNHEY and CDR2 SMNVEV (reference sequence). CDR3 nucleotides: TGTGCCAGCAGTCCCGTCCCAGACTCCTACGAGCAGTACTTC. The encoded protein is CASSPVPDSYEQYF.

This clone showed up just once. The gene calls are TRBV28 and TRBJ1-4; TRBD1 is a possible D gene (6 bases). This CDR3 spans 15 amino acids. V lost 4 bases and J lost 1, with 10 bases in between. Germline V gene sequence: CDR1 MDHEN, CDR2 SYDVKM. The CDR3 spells CASSSGVKTNEKLFF. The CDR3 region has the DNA TGTGCCAGCAGTTCAGGGGTTAAAACTAATGAAAAACTGTTTTTT. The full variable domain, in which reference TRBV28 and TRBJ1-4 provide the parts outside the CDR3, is DVKVTQSSRYLVKRTGEKVFLECVQDMDHENMFWYRQDPGLGLRLIYFSYDVKMKEKGDIPEGYSVSREKKERFSLILESASTNQTSMYLCASSSGVKTNEKLFFGSGTQLSVL.

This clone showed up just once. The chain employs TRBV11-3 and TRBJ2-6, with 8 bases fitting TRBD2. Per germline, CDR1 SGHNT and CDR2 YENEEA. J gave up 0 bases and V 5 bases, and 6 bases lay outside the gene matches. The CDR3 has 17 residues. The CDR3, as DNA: TGTGCCAGCAGCCCACGGGAGGGGTCCTCTGGGGCCAACGTCCTGACTTTC. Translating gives CASSPREGSSGANVLTF.

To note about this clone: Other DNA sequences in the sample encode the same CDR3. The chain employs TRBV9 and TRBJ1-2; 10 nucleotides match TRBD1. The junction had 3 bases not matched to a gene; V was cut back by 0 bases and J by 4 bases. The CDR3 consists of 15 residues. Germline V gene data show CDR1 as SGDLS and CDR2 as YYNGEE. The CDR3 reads CASSVGTGGSYGYTF. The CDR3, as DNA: TGTGCCAGCAGCGTAGGGACAGGGGGGTCCTATGGCTACACCTTC.

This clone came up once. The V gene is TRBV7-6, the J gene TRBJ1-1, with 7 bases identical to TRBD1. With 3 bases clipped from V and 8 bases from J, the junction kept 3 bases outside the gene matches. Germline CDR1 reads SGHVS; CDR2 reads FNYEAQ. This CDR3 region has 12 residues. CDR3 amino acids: CASSLGGQEAFF. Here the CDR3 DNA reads TGTGCCAGCAGCTTGGGGGGACAGGAAGCTTTCTTT. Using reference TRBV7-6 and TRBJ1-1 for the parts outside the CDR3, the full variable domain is GAGVSQSPRYKVTKRGQDVALRCDPISGHVSLYWYRQALGQGPEFLTYFNYEAQQDKSGLPNDRFSAERPEGSISTLTIQRTEQRDSAMYRCASSLGGQEAFFGQGTRLTVV.

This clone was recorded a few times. CDR3 coding DNA: TGTGCCTTCCTCTCCGGGACAGGCTCCTACGAGCAGTACTTC. As protein: CAFLSGTGSYEQYF. This sequence joins TRBV30 and TRBJ2-7; 8 bases match TRBD1. The germline V gene has CDR1 GTSNPN and CDR2 SVGIG (reference sequence). This CDR3 is built from 14 residues. With 7 bases clipped from V and 0 bases from J, the junction kept 8 bases outside the gene matches.

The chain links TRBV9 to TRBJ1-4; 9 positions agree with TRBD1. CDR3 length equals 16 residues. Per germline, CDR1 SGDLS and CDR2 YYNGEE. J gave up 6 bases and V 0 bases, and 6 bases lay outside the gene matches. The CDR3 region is CASSVGRDRAYEKLFF. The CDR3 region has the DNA TGTGCCAGCAGCGTAGGAAGGGACAGGGCTTATGAAAAACTGTTTTTT.

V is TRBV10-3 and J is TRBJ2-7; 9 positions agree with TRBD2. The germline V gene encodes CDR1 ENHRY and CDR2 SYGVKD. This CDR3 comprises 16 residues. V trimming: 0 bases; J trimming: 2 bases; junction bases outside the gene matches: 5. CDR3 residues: CAISESQTSGTYEQYF. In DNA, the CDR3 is TGTGCCATCAGTGAGTCCCAGACTAGCGGAACCTACGAGCAGTACTTC.

CDR3 amino acids: CASSSSYEQYF. The DNA of the CDR3 is TGTGCCAGCAGCTCGTCCTACGAGCAGTACTTC. The rearrangement joins TRBV5-4 to TRBJ2-7; D is uncertain. Germline-derived CDR1 and CDR2 are SGHNT and YYREEE (reference sequence). V lost 3 bases to trimming and J lost 1 base, with 2 bases between them. CDR3 size: 11 residues.

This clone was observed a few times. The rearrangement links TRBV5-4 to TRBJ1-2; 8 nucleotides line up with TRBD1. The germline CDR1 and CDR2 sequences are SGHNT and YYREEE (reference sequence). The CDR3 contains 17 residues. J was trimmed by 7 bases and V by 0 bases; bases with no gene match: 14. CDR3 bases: TGTGCCAGCAGCTTGGGACAGGGGACATCTCAGAGGGGTGGCTACACCTTC. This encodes CASSLGQGTSQRGGYTF.